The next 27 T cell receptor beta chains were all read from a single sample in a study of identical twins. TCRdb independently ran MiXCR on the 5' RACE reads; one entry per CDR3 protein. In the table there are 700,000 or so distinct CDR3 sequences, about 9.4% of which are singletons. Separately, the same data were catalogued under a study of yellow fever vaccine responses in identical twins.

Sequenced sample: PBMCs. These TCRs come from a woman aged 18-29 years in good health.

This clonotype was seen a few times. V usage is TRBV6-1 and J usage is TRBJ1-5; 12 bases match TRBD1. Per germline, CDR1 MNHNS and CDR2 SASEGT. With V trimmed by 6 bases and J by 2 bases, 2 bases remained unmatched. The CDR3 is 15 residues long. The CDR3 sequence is CASRGQGAGNQPQHF. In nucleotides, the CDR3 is TGTGCCAGCAGGGGACAGGGGGCGGGCAATCAGCCCCAGCATTTT.

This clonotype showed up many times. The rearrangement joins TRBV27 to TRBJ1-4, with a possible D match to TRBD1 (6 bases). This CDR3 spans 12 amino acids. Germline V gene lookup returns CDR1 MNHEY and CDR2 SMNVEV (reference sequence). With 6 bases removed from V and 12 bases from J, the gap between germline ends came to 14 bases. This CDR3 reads CASSSGGRELFF. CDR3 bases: TGTGCCAGCAGCTCTGGGGGGCGGGAACTGTTTTTT.

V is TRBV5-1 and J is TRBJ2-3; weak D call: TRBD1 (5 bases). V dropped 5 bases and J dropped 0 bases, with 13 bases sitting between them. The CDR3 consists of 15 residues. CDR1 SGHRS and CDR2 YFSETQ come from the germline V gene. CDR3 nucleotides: TGCGCCAGCAGTGGGGCCTTACCAAGCACAGATACGCAGTATTTT. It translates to CASSGALPSTDTQYF.

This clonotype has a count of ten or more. The CDR3 loop reads CSAFGPQGATDTQYF. The CDR3 DNA reads TGCAGTGCTTTCGGCCCACAGGGGGCAACAGATACGCAGTATTTT. The chain employs TRBV20-1 and TRBJ2-3; 9 positions agree with TRBD1. The V and J ends lost 5 bases and 3 bases, in that order; junction bases with no gene match: 9. Germline values: CDR1 DFQATT, CDR2 SNEGSKA (reference sequence). CDR3 length: 15 residues.

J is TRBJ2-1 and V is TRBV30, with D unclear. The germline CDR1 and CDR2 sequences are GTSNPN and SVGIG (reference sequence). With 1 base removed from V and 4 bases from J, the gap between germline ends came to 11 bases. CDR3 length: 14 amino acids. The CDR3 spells CAWSGENIYNEQFF. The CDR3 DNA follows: TGTGCCTGGAGTGGAGAGAATATTTACAATGAGCAGTTCTTC.

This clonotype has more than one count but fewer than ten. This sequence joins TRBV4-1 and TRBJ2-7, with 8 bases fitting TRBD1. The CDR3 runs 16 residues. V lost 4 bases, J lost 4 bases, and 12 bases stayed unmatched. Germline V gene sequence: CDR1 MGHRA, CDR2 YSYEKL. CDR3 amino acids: CASSRNGQGNRYEQYF. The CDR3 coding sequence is TGCGCCAGCAGCCGCAACGGACAGGGTAATAGGTACGAGCAGTACTTC.

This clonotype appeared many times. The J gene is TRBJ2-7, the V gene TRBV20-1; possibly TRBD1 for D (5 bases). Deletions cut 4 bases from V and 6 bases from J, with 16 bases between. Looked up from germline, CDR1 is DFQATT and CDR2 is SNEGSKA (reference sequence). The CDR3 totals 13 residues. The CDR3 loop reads CSAKPRAITEQYF. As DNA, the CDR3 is TGCAGTGCTAAACCCAGGGCTATTACCGAGCAGTACTTC.

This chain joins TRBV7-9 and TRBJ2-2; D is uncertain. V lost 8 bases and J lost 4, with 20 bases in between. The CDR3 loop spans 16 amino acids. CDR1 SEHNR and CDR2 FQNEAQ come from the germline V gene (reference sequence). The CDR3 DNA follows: TGTGCCAGCGTCCCACCCGGCACAGAGACCACCGGGGAGCTGTTTTTT. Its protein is CASVPPGTETTGELFF.

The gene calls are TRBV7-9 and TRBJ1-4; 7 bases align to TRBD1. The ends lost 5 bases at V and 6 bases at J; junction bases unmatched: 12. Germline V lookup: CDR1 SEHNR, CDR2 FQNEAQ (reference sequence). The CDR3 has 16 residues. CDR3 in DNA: TGTGCCAGCAGCCGACTTATACAGGGGAGGGATGAAAAACTGTTTTTT. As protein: CASSRLIQGRDEKLFF. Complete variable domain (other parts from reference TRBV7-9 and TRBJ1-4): DTGVSQNPRHKITKRGQNVTFRCDPISEHNRLYWYRQTLGQGPEFLTYFQNEAQLEKSRLLSDRFSAERPKGSFSTLEIQRTEQGDSAMYLCASSRLIQGRDEKLFFGSGTQLSVL.

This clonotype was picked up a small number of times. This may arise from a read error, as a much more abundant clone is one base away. This CDR3 reads CASTQTYEQYF. The CDR3 DNA follows: TGTGCCAGCACCCAAACCTACGAGCAGTACTTC. The chain is built from TRBV28 and TRBJ2-7; D uncertain. Per the germline V gene, CDR1 is MDHEN and CDR2 is SYDVKM. The CDR3 loop spans 11 amino acids. Trimming left V 7 bases short and J 2 bases short, with 6 bases between.

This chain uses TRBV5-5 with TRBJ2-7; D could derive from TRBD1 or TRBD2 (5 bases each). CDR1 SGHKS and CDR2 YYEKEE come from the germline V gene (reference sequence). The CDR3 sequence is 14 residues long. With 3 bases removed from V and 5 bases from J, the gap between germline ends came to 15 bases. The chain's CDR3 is CASSSPGAKHEQYF. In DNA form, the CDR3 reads TGTGCCAGCAGCTCCCCCGGGGCGAAGCACGAGCAGTACTTC.

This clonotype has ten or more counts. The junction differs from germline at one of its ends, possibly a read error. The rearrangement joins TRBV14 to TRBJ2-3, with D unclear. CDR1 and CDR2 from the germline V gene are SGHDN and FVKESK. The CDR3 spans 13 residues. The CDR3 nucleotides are TGTGCCAGCAACCAAGTTATCGGGGATACGCAGTATTTT. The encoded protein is CASNQVIGDTQYF.

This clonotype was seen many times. CDR3 sequence reads: CASIPRVANTGELFF. In DNA, the CDR3 is TGTGCCAGCATTCCCAGGGTGGCGAACACCGGGGAGCTGTTTTTT. This chain joins TRBV6-1 and TRBJ2-2, with D maybe TRBD1 (5 bases). Germline-derived CDR1 and CDR2 are MNHNS and SASEGT. The V end lost 7 bases, the J end lost 0 bases, and 12 bases lay between the germline ends. The CDR3 loop spans 15 amino acids.

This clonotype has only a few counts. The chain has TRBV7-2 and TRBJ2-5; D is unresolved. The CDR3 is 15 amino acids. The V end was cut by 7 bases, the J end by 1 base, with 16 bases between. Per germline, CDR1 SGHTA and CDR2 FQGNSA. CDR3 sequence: CASTFLGFSQETQYF. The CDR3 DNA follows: TGTGCCAGCACCTTTCTTGGATTCAGCCAAGAGACCCAGTACTTC.

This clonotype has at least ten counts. The CDR3 DNA follows: TGCAGCGGTGATACTAGGGAGGATGAGCAGTTCTTC. The encoded protein is CSGDTREDEQFF. The chain joins TRBV29-1 to TRBJ2-1; maybe TRBD2 (6 bases). The CDR3 is 12 amino acids. The V gene's germline CDR1 is SQVTM and CDR2 ANQGSEA. V lost 7 bases to trimming and J lost 8 bases, with 15 bases between them.

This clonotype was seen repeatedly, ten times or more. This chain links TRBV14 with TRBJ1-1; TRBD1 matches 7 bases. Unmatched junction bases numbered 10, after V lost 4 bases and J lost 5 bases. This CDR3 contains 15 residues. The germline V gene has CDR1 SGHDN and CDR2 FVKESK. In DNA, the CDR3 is TGTGCCAGCAGCCCCTCGACAGGGCAGGGGACTGAAGCTTTCTTT. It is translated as CASSPSTGQGTEAFF.

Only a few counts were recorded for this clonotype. The CDR3 sequence: CASSLEGQGSGGQSEQYF. The CDR3 DNA reads as TGCGCCAGCAGCTTGGAGGGGCAGGGCAGCGGGGGGCAATCCGAGCAGTACTTC. V and J are TRBV5-1 and TRBJ2-7; 9 bases fit TRBD2. CDR1 is SGHRS and CDR2 is YFSETQ in the germline V gene. The CDR3 length is 18 residues. V dropped 0 bases and J dropped 6; count of bases not matched to a gene: 16.

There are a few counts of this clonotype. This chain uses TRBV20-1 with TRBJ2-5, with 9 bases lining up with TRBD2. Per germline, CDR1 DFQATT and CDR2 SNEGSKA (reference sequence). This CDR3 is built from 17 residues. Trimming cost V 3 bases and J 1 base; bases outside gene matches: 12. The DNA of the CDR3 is TGCAGTGCTAGGCCCTCAGTAGCGGGAGCAACCCAAGAGACCCAGTACTTC. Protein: CSARPSVAGATQETQYF.

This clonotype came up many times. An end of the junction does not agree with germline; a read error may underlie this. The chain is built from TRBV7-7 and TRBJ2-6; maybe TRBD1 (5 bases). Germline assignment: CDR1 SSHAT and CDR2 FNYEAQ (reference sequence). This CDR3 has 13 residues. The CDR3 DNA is TGTGCTAGCAGGGATGCTGGGGCCAACGTCCTGACTTTC. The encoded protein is CASRDAGANVLTF.

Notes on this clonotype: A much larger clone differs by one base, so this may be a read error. The CDR3 sequence: CASSLSAEATGRLSSYNEQFF. The DNA for the CDR3 is TGCGCCAGCAGCCTTTCCGCCGAAGCTACCGGGAGACTGAGCTCCTACAATGAGCAGTTCTTC. V usage is TRBV4-1 and J usage is TRBJ2-1, with a weak D call TRBD2 (6 bases). CDR3 length equals 21 residues. CDR1 is MGHRA, CDR2 YSYEKL, per germline. The germline V and J ends were trimmed by 4 bases and 0 bases, with 28 bases remaining between them.

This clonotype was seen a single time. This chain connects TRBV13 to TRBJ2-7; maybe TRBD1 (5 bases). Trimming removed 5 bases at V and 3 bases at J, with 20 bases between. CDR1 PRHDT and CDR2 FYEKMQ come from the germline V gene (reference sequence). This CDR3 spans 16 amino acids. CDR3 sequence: CASSVRTPKKVYEQYF. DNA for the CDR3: TGTGCCAGCAGCGTCCGGACACCCAAGAAAGTCTACGAGCAGTACTTC.

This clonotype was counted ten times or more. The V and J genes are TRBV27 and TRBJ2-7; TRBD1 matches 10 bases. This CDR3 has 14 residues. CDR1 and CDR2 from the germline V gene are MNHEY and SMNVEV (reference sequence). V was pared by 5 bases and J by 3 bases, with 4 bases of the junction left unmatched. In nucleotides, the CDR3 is TGTGCCAGCAGTCCTGGGACAGGGGTCTACGAGCAGTACTTC. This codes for CASSPGTGVYEQYF.

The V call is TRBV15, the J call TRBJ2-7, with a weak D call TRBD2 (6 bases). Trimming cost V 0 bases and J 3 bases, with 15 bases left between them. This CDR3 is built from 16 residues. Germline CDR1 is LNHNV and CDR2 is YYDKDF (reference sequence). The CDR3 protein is CATSRDRLARNYEQYF. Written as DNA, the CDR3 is TGTGCCACCAGCAGAGATAGGCTAGCGAGAAACTACGAGCAGTACTTC. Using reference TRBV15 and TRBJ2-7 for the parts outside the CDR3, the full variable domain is DAMVIQNPRYQVTQFGKPVTLSCSQTLNHNVMYWYQQKSSQAPKLLFHYYDKDFNNEADTPDNFQSRRPNTSFCFLDIRSPGLGDTAMYLCATSRDRLARNYEQYFGPGTRLTVT.

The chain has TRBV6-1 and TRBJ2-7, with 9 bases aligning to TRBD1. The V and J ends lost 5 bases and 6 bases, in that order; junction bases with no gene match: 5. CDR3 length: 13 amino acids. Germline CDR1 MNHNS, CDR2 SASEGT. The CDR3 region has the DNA TGTGCCAGCAGTACCGGGACAGGGTTCGAGCAGTACTTC. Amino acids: CASSTGTGFEQYF.

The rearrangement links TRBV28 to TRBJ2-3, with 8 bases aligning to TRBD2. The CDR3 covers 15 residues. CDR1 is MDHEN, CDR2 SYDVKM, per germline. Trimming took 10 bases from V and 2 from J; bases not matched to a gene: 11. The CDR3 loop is CATAGTSAVTDTQYF. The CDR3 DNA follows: TGTGCCACCGCCGGGACTAGTGCTGTCACAGATACGCAGTATTTT.

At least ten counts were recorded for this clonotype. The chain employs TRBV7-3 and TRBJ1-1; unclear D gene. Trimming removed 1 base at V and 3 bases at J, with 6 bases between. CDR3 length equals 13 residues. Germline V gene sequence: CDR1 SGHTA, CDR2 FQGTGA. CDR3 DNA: TGTGCCAGCAGCTTAATATCGGACACTGAAGCTTTCTTT. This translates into CASSLISDTEAFF.

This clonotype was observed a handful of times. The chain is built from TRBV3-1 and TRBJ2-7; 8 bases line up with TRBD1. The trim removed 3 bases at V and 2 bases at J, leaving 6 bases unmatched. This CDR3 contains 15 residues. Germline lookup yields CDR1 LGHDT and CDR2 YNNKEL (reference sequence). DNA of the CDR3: TGTGCCAGCAGCCAGACCGGGACAGGTGCCTACGAGCAGTACTTC. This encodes CASSQTGTGAYEQYF.